These 32 T cell receptor beta chains were all obtained from the same sample, sequenced in a study of blood T cell repertoires in COVID-19 (dated by TCRdb to the early 2020s). The library was generated by the immunoSEQ multiplex PCR assay. In TCRdb, the immuneACCESS table is reduced to in-frame sequences with V and J assigned. These tables do not hold every clone; where another copy was compared, an unresolved V gene accounts for under half, and the others remain unexplained. The sample table lists fewer than 350,000 clones, 75% to 95% of them with a count of one. The ten largest clonotypes hold 6.8% of the sample. Input material: peripheral blood. Receptors were obtained from a woman under 40 with COVID-19, enrolled during active disease.

The CDR3 here is CASSQVRTGTIYF. The CDR3 DNA reads as TGTGCCAGCAGCCAAGTCAGGACTGGCACCATATATTTT. The V and J genes are TRBV3-1 (or the pseudogene TRBV3-2) and TRBJ1-3, with D unresolved. The CDR3 consists of 13 residues. Trimming removed 1 base from V and 9 bases from J, with 10 bases in between. CDR1 is LGHDT, CDR2 YNNKEL, per germline (reference sequence).

This chain uses TRBV5-1 with TRBJ2-7; 10 bases are a match to TRBD2. Trimming took 0 bases from V and 3 from J; bases not matched to a gene: 12. CDR1 is SGHRS and CDR2 is YFSETQ in the germline V gene. The CDR3 length is 18 residues. CDR3 in DNA: TGCGCCAGCAGCTTGGGCCTAGCGGGAGAGAAGGTGGGCTACGAGCAGTACTTC. As protein: CASSLGLAGEKVGYEQYF.

The gene calls are TRBV28 and TRBJ1-2; the D gene is possibly TRBD1 (5 bases). CDR1 is MDHEN and CDR2 is SYDVKM in the germline V gene. V was pared by 7 bases and J by 8 bases, with 20 bases between. This CDR3 is built from 14 residues. The CDR3 here is CASIDPGQGGGYTF. CDR3 coding DNA: TGTGCCAGCATCGACCCTGGGCAGGGCGGCGGCTACACCTTC.

This sequence joins TRBV27 and TRBJ1-1, with a tentative D call TRBD1 (5 bases). The germline V and J ends were trimmed by 5 bases and 6 bases, with 13 bases remaining between them. Germline assignment: CDR1 MNHEY and CDR2 SMNVEV (reference sequence). This CDR3 spans 13 amino acids. The chain's CDR3 is CASSMGGNAEAFF. CDR3 nucleotide sequence: TGTGCCAGCAGTATGGGGGGAAACGCTGAAGCTTTCTTT.

This sequence joins TRBV7-2 and TRBJ2-1; the match to TRBD2 covers 12 bases. Trimming at V came to 3 bases and at J to 7 bases, leaving 4 bases not matched to a gene. The CDR3 runs 15 residues. Germline V gene lookup returns CDR1 SGHTA and CDR2 FQGNSA. CDR3 nucleotide sequence: TGTGCCAGCAGCTTCGGGACTAGCGGGCTGAATGAGCAGTTCTTC. This codes for CASSFGTSGLNEQFF.

The V gene is TRBV4-1, the J gene TRBJ2-7; TRBD2 matches at 12 bases. The CDR3 consists of 17 residues. Losses at the gene ends were 0 bases for V and 2 bases for J; bases not matched to a gene: 5. Germline CDR1 and CDR2: MGHRA and YSYEKL. The CDR3 sequence: CASSQEFLAGGPYEQYF. For the CDR3, the DNA is TGCGCCAGCAGCCAAGAATTTCTAGCGGGAGGGCCCTACGAGCAGTACTTC.

This chain joins TRBV19 and TRBJ2-5; D not certain. The CDR3 is 13 amino acids. Germline V gene lookup returns CDR1 LNHDA and CDR2 SQIVND (reference sequence). V lost 3 bases, J lost 0 bases, and 5 bases lay in between. Here the CDR3 reads CASSIGYQETQYF. The CDR3 DNA is TGTGCCAGTAGTATCGGGTACCAAGAGACCCAGTACTTC.

The chain uses TRBV4-1 and TRBJ2-3, with a possible D match to TRBD2 (5 bases). Germline CDR1 is MGHRA and CDR2 is YSYEKL. V was shortened by 3 bases and J by 5 bases, with 15 bases between the two germline ends. This CDR3 region has 15 residues. The CDR3 coding sequence is TGCGCCAGCAGCCACCTCTATCCGGGAAGAGATACGCAGTATTTT. Protein product: CASSHLYPGRDTQYF.

This chain connects TRBV30 to TRBJ1-5; TRBD1 is a possible D gene (5 bases). CDR3 length: 13 residues. The germline V gene encodes CDR1 GTSNPN and CDR2 SVGIG (reference sequence). The V end lost 2 bases, the J end lost 5 bases, and 10 bases lay between the germline ends. This chain's CDR3 is CAWSLAGHQPQHF. CDR3 in DNA: TGTGCCTGGAGTTTGGCGGGGCATCAGCCCCAGCATTTT.

This chain links TRBV2 with TRBJ1-6; D is uncertain. The germline CDR1 and CDR2 sequences are SNHLY and FYNNEI. The V end lost 3 bases, the J end lost 7 bases, and 13 bases lay between the germline ends. The CDR3 loop spans 15 amino acids. CDR3 DNA sequence: TGTGCCAGCAGTGAGAGGACTCAACGGAATTCACCCCTCCACTTT. It encodes CASSERTQRNSPLHF.

The chain joins TRBV5-1 to TRBJ2-1; D ambiguous. The CDR3 length is 16 residues. Germline V CDR1 and CDR2: SGHRS, YFSETQ. The V and J ends lost 1 base and 0 bases respectively, with 11 bases between them. CDR3 sequence: CASSLIMRVSYNEQFF. CDR3 DNA sequence: TGCGCCAGCAGCTTGATTATGAGAGTCTCCTACAATGAGCAGTTCTTC.

CDR3 residues: CASSLEPVRGNEKLFF. CDR3 DNA sequence: TGCGCCAGCAGCTTGGAGCCCGTCAGGGGGAATGAAAAACTGTTTTTT. This chain joins TRBV5-1 and TRBJ1-4, with 7 bases matching TRBD1. CDR3 length equals 16 residues. Germline CDR1 SGHRS, CDR2 YFSETQ. V lost 0 bases and J lost 5; bases outside the gene matches: 7. The full variable domain, in which reference TRBV5-1 and TRBJ1-4 provide the parts outside the CDR3, is KAGVTQTPRYLIKTRGQQVTLSCSPISGHRSVSWYQQTPGQGLQFLFEYFSETQRNKGNFPGRFSGRQFSNSRSEMNVSTLELGDSALYLCASSLEPVRGNEKLFFGSGTQLSVL.

The rearrangement uses TRBV18 and TRBJ1-5; 8 bases agree with TRBD1. The germline CDR1 and CDR2 sequences are KGHSH and LQKENI. The junction had 3 bases not matched to a gene; V was cut back by 5 bases and J by 6 bases. The CDR3 covers 13 residues. The DNA for the CDR3 is TGTGCCAGCTCAGGACAGGGAGGTCAGCCCCAGCATTTT. Protein product: CASSGQGGQPQHF.

The chain carries TRBV23-1 and TRBJ2-2; tentative D call: TRBD2 (5 bases). TRBV23-1 is an ORF; its function is uncertain. CDR3 length: 17 amino acids. V lost 4 bases to trimming and J lost 6 bases, with 21 bases between them. CDR3 bases: TGCGCCAGCAGTCGCTACGGACTCCCGTTCCAATCCGGGGAGCTGTTTTTT. Protein: CASSRYGLPFQSGELFF.

CDR3 protein: CASSLSGTSGRNEQFF. The CDR3 DNA reads as TGTGCCAGCAGTTTATCCGGGACTAGCGGGAGAAATGAGCAGTTCTTC. This chain links TRBV28 with TRBJ2-1, with TRBD2 identical over 14 bases. The CDR3 spans 16 residues. Trimming took 1 base from V and 7 from J; bases not matched to a gene: 3. In germline, CDR1 is MDHEN, CDR2 SYDVKM.

The rearrangement uses TRBV5-5 and TRBJ1-4, with 8 bases lining up with TRBD1. Germline assignment: CDR1 SGHKS and CDR2 YYEKEE (reference sequence). CDR3 size: 15 residues. J gave up 6 bases and V 4 bases, and 8 bases lay outside the gene matches. The CDR3, as DNA: TGTGCCAGCAGCAGAGGACAGGGCAGGGATGAAAAACTGTTTTTT. It translates to CASSRGQGRDEKLFF.

CDR3 amino acids: CASSPQSGQYNEKLFF. CDR3 in DNA: TGTGCCAGCAGCCCTCAATCCGGACAGTACAATGAAAAACTGTTTTTT. J is TRBJ1-4 and V is TRBV9, with a weak D call TRBD1 (6 bases). The germline V gene encodes CDR1 SGDLS and CDR2 YYNGEE. The V end lost 4 bases, the J end lost 5 bases, and 18 bases lay between the germline ends. The CDR3 extends over 16 amino acids. Filled out from reference TRBV9 and TRBJ1-4, the complete variable domain reads DSGVTQTPKHLITATGQRVTLRCSPRSGDLSVYWYQQSLDQGLQFLIQYYNGEERAKGNILERFSAQQFPDLHSELNLSSLELGDSALYFCASSPQSGQYNEKLFFGSGTQLSVL.

As for this clone: This sample also contains other DNA sequences that code for the same CDR3. V is TRBV5-1 and J is TRBJ1-1; no clear D gene. The CDR3 has 13 residues. Per germline, CDR1 SGHRS and CDR2 YFSETQ. Trimming shortened V by 2 bases and J by 0 bases, and 5 bases separated the two germline ends. The CDR3 here is CASSFTVNTEAFF. CDR3 coding DNA: TGCGCCAGCAGCTTTACAGTGAACACTGAAGCTTTCTTT.

The chain links TRBV19 to TRBJ1-5; 10 positions agree with TRBD1. Germline CDR1 reads LNHDA; CDR2 reads SQIVND (reference sequence). This CDR3 is 18 amino acids long. Trimming cost V 6 bases and J 0 bases; bases outside gene matches: 11. The CDR3 spells CASSRDRGAGNSNQPQHF. The CDR3 DNA sequence: TGTGCCAGTAGCCGGGACAGGGGCGCAGGGAATAGCAATCAGCCCCAGCATTTT.

The genes are TRBV4-1 and TRBJ2-2; D is perhaps TRBD1 (6 bases). Trimming cost V 8 bases and J 1 base, with 8 bases left between them. Germline-derived CDR1 and CDR2 are MGHRA and YSYEKL. The CDR3 contains 13 residues. The CDR3 protein is CASRDKNTGELFF. CDR3 in DNA: TGCGCCAGCCGGGACAAGAACACCGGGGAGCTGTTTTTT.

This clone has more than one count but fewer than ten. V gene TRBV25-1 combines with J gene TRBJ2-7; D is uncertain. Looked up from germline, CDR1 is MGHDK and CDR2 is SYGVNS. The CDR3 sequence is 11 residues long. Deletions cut 3 bases from V and 9 bases from J, with 9 bases between. CDR3 protein: CASSEPAAQYF. In nucleotides, the CDR3 is TGTGCCAGCAGTGAGCCGGCGGCGCAGTACTTC.

This clone appeared once. The CDR3 nucleotides are TGTGCCAGCAGCTCTATGGAGGCCCCACAATACAACAATGAGCAGTTCTTC. This translates into CASSSMEAPQYNNEQFF. This chain links TRBV7-9 with TRBJ2-1, with D possibly matching TRBD2 (5 bases). Germline assignment: CDR1 SEHNR and CDR2 FQNEAQ (reference sequence). The CDR3 consists of 17 residues. V lost 4 bases and J 5 bases, leaving 21 bases between the germline ends.

This chain joins TRBV7-2 and TRBJ2-5, with 7 bases matching TRBD1. There are 15 residues in the CDR3. Germline CDR1 and CDR2: SGHTA and FQGNSA. V was pared by 2 bases and J by 5 bases, with 8 bases of the junction left unmatched. CDR3 nucleotide sequence: TGTGCCAGCAGCTTACAGGGGGAGTTCGGGGAGACCCAGTACTTC. Amino acid sequence: CASSLQGEFGETQYF.

V and J are TRBV7-8 and TRBJ1-5; tentative D call: TRBD1 (5 bases). In germline, CDR1 is SGHVS, CDR2 FQNEAQ. This CDR3 is 13 amino acids long. V lost 5 bases and J 4 bases, leaving 9 bases between the germline ends. CDR3 in DNA: TGTGCCAGCAGCGGATCAGGGAATCAGCCCCAGCATTTT. Its translation: CASSGSGNQPQHF. Full variable domain (rest looked up from reference TRBV7-8 and TRBJ1-5): GAGVSQSPRYKVAKRGQDVALRCDPISGHVSLFWYQQALGQGPEFLTYFQNEAQLDKSGLPSDRFFAERPEGSVSTLKIQRTQQEDSAVYLCASSGSGNQPQHFGDGTRLSIL.

V gene TRBV9 combines with J gene TRBJ2-3; D call uncertain. Germline lookup yields CDR1 SGDLS and CDR2 YYNGEE. There are 14 residues in the CDR3. The V end lost 2 bases, the J end lost 3 bases, and 10 bases lay between the germline ends. The CDR3 DNA reads as TGTGCCAGCAGCGTCCGTAGCCGGACAGATACGCAGTATTTT. It codes for CASSVRSRTDTQYF.

The V and J genes are TRBV7-8 and TRBJ2-7; 7 bases match TRBD2. This CDR3 spans 16 amino acids. V dropped 5 bases and J dropped 2; count of bases not matched to a gene: 12. CDR1 and CDR2 from the germline V gene are SGHVS and FQNEAQ. The CDR3 DNA is TGTGCCAGCAGCCCTTCGGGAGGAGCGGCAACCTACGAGCAGTACTTC. This codes for CASSPSGGAATYEQYF.

The chain has TRBV9 and TRBJ2-7; weak D call: TRBD2 (8 bases). Germline values: CDR1 SGDLS, CDR2 YYNGEE. Trimming removed 4 bases from V and 2 bases from J, with 37 bases in between. The CDR3 totals 22 residues. As DNA, the CDR3 is TGTGCCAGCAGCCCTGACGGCTCCGGGGACAGAATAGGACTAGCCCGTCCCTACGAGCAGTACTTC. Protein: CASSPDGSGDRIGLARPYEQYF.

The chain has TRBV29-1 and TRBJ2-1; D possibly corresponds to TRBD2 (5 bases). From germline, CDR1 is SQVTM and CDR2 ANQGSEA. The CDR3 consists of 12 residues. With 4 bases removed from V and 4 bases from J, the gap between germline ends came to 8 bases. In DNA, the CDR3 is TGCAGCGTTGTGCTAGCTTACAATGAGCAGTTCTTC. Protein product: CSVVLAYNEQFF.

The chain couples TRBV28 to TRBJ1-6; D might be TRBD1 (5 bases). Germline V gene sequence: CDR1 MDHEN, CDR2 SYDVKM. V was clipped by 3 bases and J by 7 bases, with 13 bases between them. This CDR3 is built from 15 residues. CDR3 coding DNA: TGTGCCAGCAGTTTCTTGGGGGGGGTCAATTCACCCCTCCACTTT. Protein: CASSFLGGVNSPLHF.

V usage is TRBV29-1 and J usage is TRBJ1-1; D unclear. Trimming pared 5 bases from V and 5 bases from J, leaving 6 bases between. CDR3 length: 10 residues. Germline-derived CDR1 and CDR2 are SQVTM and ANQGSEA. Here the CDR3 reads CSVYWTEAFF. DNA for the CDR3: TGCAGCGTTTACTGGACTGAAGCTTTCTTT. The full variable domain, its missing parts supplied by reference TRBV29-1 and TRBJ1-1, is SAVISQKPSRDICQRGTSLTIQCQVDSQVTMMFWYRQQPGQSLTLIATANQGSEATYESGFVIDKFPISRPNLTFSTLTVSNMSPEDSSIYLCSVYWTEAFFGQGTRLTVV.

The chain is built from TRBV5-1 and TRBJ1-1, with unresolved D. The V and J ends lost 5 bases and 1 base respectively, with 9 bases between them. Germline CDR1 SGHRS, CDR2 YFSETQ. The CDR3 totals 13 residues. CDR3 nucleotide sequence: TGCGCCAGCAGAAGGCCGGGGAACACTGAAGCTTTCTTT. It yields the protein CASRRPGNTEAFF.

Comment on this clone: Other DNA variants within this sample encode the same CDR3. The V and J genes are TRBV30 and TRBJ2-1; D gene ambiguous. The CDR3 is 12 residues long. V shed 0 bases and J shed 9 bases, with 9 bases lying between them. Germline CDR1 reads GTSNPN; CDR2 reads SVGIG (reference sequence). The CDR3 loop is CAWSVRSGEQFF. In nucleotides, the CDR3 is TGTGCCTGGAGTGTCCGGTCTGGTGAGCAGTTCTTC.